The 14 T cell receptor beta chains presented below share a single source sample, sequenced in a study of long-term antiretroviral therapy in people with HIV. The authors ran the immunoSEQ assay, v3.0, at survey level. The method was immunoSEQ multiplex PCR; TCRdb's version includes in-frame clones alone and lacks a portion of them. The table records fewer than 8,000 clones, approximately 73% of them present only once. Source: unsorted PBMCs, taken 0.2 years after starting antiretroviral therapy. The source is a man in his forties with HIV.

In this sample, this clone turned up a few times. This rearrangement joins TRBV7-9 to TRBJ1-1; perhaps TRBD1 as D (5 bases). Germline CDR1 and CDR2: SEHNR and FQNEAQ (reference sequence). Between the trimmed V and J ends, which lost 3 bases and 7 bases, there was a span of 12 bases. This CDR3 is 13 amino acids long. CDR3 region: CASSFQRDSEAFF. The CDR3 DNA follows: TGTGCCAGCAGCTTTCAACGCGACAGTGAAGCTTTCTTT.

The gene calls are TRBV6-6 and TRBJ2-1; D tentatively fits TRBD1 or TRBD2 (6 bases each). Per the germline V gene, CDR1 is MNHNY and CDR2 is SVGAGI (reference sequence). The CDR3 has 16 residues. V dropped 0 bases and J dropped 2 bases, with 11 bases sitting between them. The DNA for the CDR3 is TGTGCCAGCAGTTACTCATCGGGGGCCCCCTACAATGAGCAGTTCTTC. This codes for CASSYSSGAPYNEQFF.

The V and J genes are TRBV7-9 and TRBJ2-1, with 7 bases matching TRBD2. V was pared by 0 bases and J by 9 bases, with 5 bases of the junction left unmatched. Germline CDR1 reads SEHNR; CDR2 reads FQNEAQ (reference sequence). The CDR3 loop spans 14 amino acids. This CDR3 reads CASSLAQGGSEQFF. DNA for the CDR3: TGTGCCAGCAGCTTAGCGCAGGGCGGGAGTGAGCAGTTCTTC.

This clone showed up just once. The CDR3 bases are TGTGCCAGCAGCATTTACAGGGGGTCCGGGGCCAACGTCCTGACTTTC. Its protein is CASSIYRGSGANVLTF. The rearrangement links TRBV7-9 to TRBJ2-6; 8 bases agree with TRBD1. V dropped 5 bases and J dropped 4; count of bases not matched to a gene: 7. Germline CDR1 and CDR2: SEHNR and FQNEAQ (reference sequence). The CDR3 loop spans 16 amino acids.

This chain joins TRBV30 and TRBJ1-4; the D is unclear. Germline CDR1 GTSNPN, CDR2 SVGIG (reference sequence). V lost 3 bases to trimming and J lost 8 bases, with 13 bases between them. This CDR3 has 13 residues. This CDR3 reads CAWRAPGNEKLFF. The CDR3 DNA reads as TGTGCCTGGAGGGCCCCCGGTAACGAAAAACTGTTTTTT.

The chain uses TRBV5-6 and TRBJ1-5; D not resolved. This CDR3 contains 13 residues. CDR1 and CDR2 from the germline V gene are SGHDT and YYEEEE. Trimming stripped 2 bases from V and 4 bases from J, with 7 bases between. The CDR3: CASSLIGNQPQHF. The CDR3 DNA follows: TGTGCCAGCAGCTTAATAGGGAATCAGCCCCAGCATTTT. The full variable domain, completed using reference TRBV5-6 and TRBJ1-5, is DAGVTQSPTHLIKTRGQQVTLRCSPKSGHDTVSWYQQALGQGPQFIFQYYEEEERQRGNFPDRFSGHQFPNYSSELNVNALLLGDSALYLCASSLIGNQPQHFGDGTRLSIL.

The chain links TRBV28 to TRBJ2-2; TRBD2 matches 7 bases. Unmatched junction bases numbered 2, after V lost 1 base and J lost 3 bases. The germline gives CDR1 MDHEN, CDR2 SYDVKM. The CDR3 extends over 15 amino acids. CDR3: CASSLYGGYTGELFF. CDR3 DNA: TGTGCCAGCAGTTTATACGGGGGGTACACCGGGGAGCTGTTTTTT.

The J gene is TRBJ1-3, the V gene TRBV7-9; 7 bases match TRBD1. Germline trimming cut 4 bases from V and 7 bases from J; bases unmatched to any gene: 16. Germline V gene lookup returns CDR1 SEHNR and CDR2 FQNEAQ (reference sequence). This CDR3 has 17 residues. This chain's CDR3 is CASSSTSTGWKANTIYF. Here the CDR3 DNA reads TGTGCCAGCAGCTCGACTTCGACAGGGTGGAAAGCCAACACCATATATTTT.

This clone is labeled medium-sized (0.01 to 0.1%). V usage is TRBV6-5 and J usage is TRBJ2-1; the match to TRBD2 covers 12 bases. Germline CDR1 reads MNHEY; CDR2 reads SVGAGI. The CDR3 is made up of 15 amino acids. Germline trimming cut 6 bases from V and 6 bases from J; bases unmatched to any gene: 6. CDR3 protein: CASSPGLAGTNEQFF. DNA for the CDR3: TGTGCCAGCAGCCCCGGACTAGCGGGAACCAATGAGCAGTTCTTC.

The CDR3 spells CASSWTFGDYEQYF. CDR3 sequence (DNA): TGCGCCAGCAGCTGGACATTTGGAGACTACGAGCAGTACTTC. The chain couples TRBV5-1 to TRBJ2-7, with D maybe TRBD1 (5 bases). The CDR3 spans 14 residues. Germline V CDR1 and CDR2: SGHRS, YFSETQ. The germline V and J ends were trimmed by 3 bases and 3 bases, with 13 bases remaining between them.

The genes are TRBV5-1 and TRBJ1-2, with D perhaps matching TRBD1 (5 bases). With 0 bases removed from V and 6 bases from J, the gap between germline ends came to 15 bases. The CDR3 contains 15 residues. The germline V gene encodes CDR1 SGHRS and CDR2 YFSETQ. CDR3 DNA sequence: TGCGCCAGCAGCTTGGCCGGCAGAGGGGTAGATGGCTACACCTTC. Protein: CASSLAGRGVDGYTF.

This CDR3 is CASRGIQETQYF. Written as DNA, the CDR3 is TGTGCTAGTAGGGGGATCCAAGAGACCCAGTACTTC. The chain is built from TRBV12-5 and TRBJ2-5, with a tentative D call TRBD1 (6 bases). Germline V gene lookup returns CDR1 LGHNT and CDR2 FRNRAP. Trimming pared 8 bases from V and 1 base from J, leaving 8 bases between. The CDR3 is 12 amino acids.

The chain uses TRBV5-1 and TRBJ2-3, with 9 nucleotides matching TRBD2. The CDR3 totals 18 residues. Germline values: CDR1 SGHRS, CDR2 YFSETQ. Losses at the gene ends were 0 bases for V and 2 bases for J; bases not matched to a gene: 10. In nucleotides, the CDR3 is TGCGCCAGCAGCTTGGGACCTTTGCGGGGGGGCTTCACAGATACGCAGTATTTT. Its protein is CASSLGPLRGGFTDTQYF.

This clone was observed once. This chain joins TRBV6-1 and TRBJ1-5, with a weak D call TRBD1 (5 bases). Germline V lookup: CDR1 MNHNS, CDR2 SASEGT. The V gene lost 0 bases and the J gene lost 7 bases, with 13 bases spanning the gap. The CDR3 covers 15 residues. The CDR3 is CASSEALGTGQPQHF. CDR3 nucleotide sequence: TGTGCCAGCAGTGAAGCGCTGGGGACCGGGCAGCCCCAGCATTTT.